This T cell receptor beta chain was identified in a study of blood T cell repertoires in COVID-19. Residents of about two dozen US areas, aged about 18 to 95 years, made up the participants. Clinical history reported by participants formed the basis on which cohorts were assigned. Clones were read by immunoSEQ multiplex PCR, and TCRdb kept only the in-frame ones, dropping some. Among 200,000 to 250,000 clones listed, approximately 81% were seen once. The table lists this clone with a count of one. Germline values: CDR1 SQVTM, CDR2 ANQGSEA. CDR3 length equals 12 residues. V was shortened by 5 bases and J by 3 bases, with 9 bases between the two germline ends.

The chain employs TRBV29-1 and TRBJ2-3, with D uncertain. This sequence originates from a woman aged 45-60 years with acute COVID-19. Sequencing input: PBMCs or T cells enriched from blood (not recorded which). Written as DNA, the CDR3 is TGCAGCGTTACACCAGATACAGATACGCAGTATTTT. The encoded protein is CSVTPDTDTQYF.